This T cell receptor (beta chain) was sequenced during a study of Ad26.COV2.S vaccination and SARS-CoV-2 variants. Whole-study results and caveats: Compared with placebo recipients, vaccine recipients had higher spike-specific TCR breadth. An underestimation of total T cell responses may have resulted from the TCR breadth and depth analyses. Non-spike TCR breadth showed similarity between vaccine and placebo recipients.

The germline V gene has CDR1 SGHNT and CDR2 YENEEA. The CDR3 loop spans 13 amino acids. The germline V and J ends were trimmed by 4 bases and 2 bases, with 7 bases remaining between them. Some clones are missing from TCRdb's copy, which holds only in-frame ones; the method was immunoSEQ multiplex PCR. The data hold just over 350,000 clones, with roughly 94% observed a single time. In regard to this clone: Its antigen is unknown.

The source of this sequence is a human donor who had recovered from COVID-19. The chain carries TRBV11-3 and TRBJ2-3; the D is unclear. This specimen consisted of peripheral blood, obtained after recovery from COVID-19. The CDR3 DNA sequence: TGTGCCAGCAGCTCCTACGCCACAGATACGCAGTATTTT. Encoded protein: CASSSYATDTQYF.